Listed here is a single TCR beta chain. The record originates from a study of blood T cell repertoires in COVID-19. The CDR3 has 14 residues. Trimming removed 5 bases from V and 4 bases from J, with 14 bases in between. Germline CDR1 reads MNHEY; CDR2 reads SVGAGI. As handled by the study authors: Cell counts per sample came from amplifying reference gene primers. The repertoire was sequenced with immunoSEQ multiplex PCR; TCRdb's copy has only in-frame clones and lacks some. V and J calls plus clone size are reproduced from that table; the DNA served to infer D and trimming. The repertoire holds fewer than 90,000 clones, with 86% as singletons.

Sequencing used peripheral blood. The clonotype was recovered from a man at least 80 years old in a cohort sampled during active COVID-19. The V gene is TRBV6-5, the J gene TRBJ1-1; tentative D call: TRBD1 (5 bases). CDR3 amino acids: CASSTSRAGTEAFF. The CDR3 DNA reads as TGTGCCAGCAGTACTTCCAGGGCTGGCACTGAAGCTTTCTTT.